This T cell receptor beta chain was captured in a study of T cells after yellow fever vaccination. Study conclusions and caveats: Weaker in magnitude, the secondary response showed a faster peak on day 5 versus 15. Reappearance after the booster was seen for most primary-vaccination clones, at 96% CD4 and around 90% CD8.

TCRdb re-derived calls from the 5' RACE reads in MiXCR, one entry per CDR3 protein. The sample records 110,000 to 150,000 distinct CDR3 sequences, about 7% being singletons. This clonotype was counted at least ten times. Its antigen is unknown. The specimen was CD4+ T cells sorted from PBMCs, collected 10 days after the yellow fever booster vaccination. This sequence was found in a man aged 30-40 years who received the YFV17D yellow fever vaccine.

The DNA for the CDR3 is TGTGCCAGCAGTTTAGACGGACTGTCTGGAAACACCATATATTTT. Translating it yields CASSLDGLSGNTIYF. The chain uses TRBV12-3 or TRBV12-4 and TRBJ1-3; no clear D. Between the trimmed V and J ends, which lost 1 base and 1 base, there was a span of 8 bases. The CDR3 length is 15 residues.